Sequencing of this T cell receptor (beta chain) was carried out in a study of control samples from healthy donors and cancer patients. The CDR3 consists of 13 residues. V gave up 6 bases and J gave up 4 bases, with 12 bases separating them. CDR1 is MNHEY, CDR2 SVGAGI, per germline. Clones were read by immunoSEQ multiplex PCR, and TCRdb kept only the in-frame ones, dropping some. The sample has about 120,000 clones; around nine tenths are singletons. The sequence was collected from a man aged 30 to 45 in good health. The J gene is TRBJ1-1, the V gene TRBV6-5; tentative D call: TRBD1 (5 bases). Sample: blood. Here the CDR3 reads CASRFRGSTEAFF. CDR3 DNA sequence: TGTGCCAGCAGGTTCCGGGGGAGCACTGAAGCTTTCTTT.